Listed here are 25 T cell receptor beta chains from one sample, sequenced in a study of T-cell memory formation after mild COVID-19. TCRdb analysed the 5' RACE reads with MiXCR anew, one entry per CDR3 protein. The data contain about 140,000 distinct CDR3 sequences, 6% to 7% of them seen just once; the ten biggest clones take up 2% to 2.5%. The sequenced material came from PBMCs or a T cell subset sorted from them (not recorded which). All receptors come from an adult woman who had mild COVID-19 (a few samples of this study predate the infection). Cell type and time point are not known.

This clonotype was counted only a few times. The chain carries TRBV20-1 and TRBJ1-2; TRBD1 might be the D (6 bases). V lost 5 bases and J 2 bases, leaving 15 bases between the germline ends. The CDR3 spans 14 residues. The germline gives CDR1 DFQATT, CDR2 SNEGSKA (reference sequence). This CDR3 reads CSAGPSTGNYGYTF. As DNA, the CDR3 is TGCAGTGCTGGACCCTCGACAGGAAACTATGGCTACACCTTC.

The sample holds many counts of this clonotype. The V gene is TRBV7-2, the J gene TRBJ2-7; D may be TRBD2 (5 bases). Trimming stripped 2 bases from V and 6 bases from J, with 14 bases between. Per germline, CDR1 SGHTA and CDR2 FQGNSA. This CDR3 comprises 14 residues. This CDR3 is CASSLLIGGSEQYF. The DNA for the CDR3 is TGTGCCAGCAGCTTACTCATCGGAGGTTCCGAGCAGTACTTC.

This clonotype came up a few times. The chain has TRBV7-9 and TRBJ1-6; 9 nucleotides agree with TRBD1. The CDR3 loop spans 16 amino acids. The germline gives CDR1 SEHNR, CDR2 FQNEAQ (reference sequence). After removal of 0 bases from V and 9 bases from J, the junction contained 6 bases not matched to a gene. The DNA for the CDR3 is TGTGCCAGCAGCTTAGCAGCCGGGACAGGGAGTTCACCCCTCCACTTT. As protein: CASSLAAGTGSSPLHF.

The V gene is TRBV12-3 or TRBV12-4, the J gene TRBJ2-4, with D tentatively TRBD1 (7 bases). Trimming left V 5 bases short and J 5 bases short, with 16 bases between. The CDR3 spans 15 residues. The CDR3 spells CASSPNRGGQNIQYF. The CDR3 nucleotides are TGTGCCAGCAGTCCAAACAGGGGAGGTCAAAACATTCAGTACTTC.

This clonotype was counted only a few times. The chain is built from TRBV20-1 and TRBJ1-4, with a tentative D call TRBD1 (6 bases). V lost 2 bases and J lost 7, with 14 bases in between. This CDR3 comprises 14 residues. Germline values: CDR1 DFQATT, CDR2 SNEGSKA (reference sequence). CDR3 amino acids: CSARRAGVREKLFF. In nucleotides, the CDR3 is TGCAGTGCTAGAAGGGCAGGGGTCCGTGAAAAACTGTTTTTT.

The table lists this clonotype with many counts. This chain joins TRBV7-8 and TRBJ2-3; D gene unclear. The CDR3 has 11 amino acids. The germline CDR1 and CDR2 sequences are SGHVS and FQNEAQ. The V end lost 5 bases, the J end lost 9 bases, and 9 bases lay between the germline ends. CDR3 sequence: CASSLARTQYF. DNA of the CDR3: TGTGCCAGCAGCCTCGCGCGGACGCAGTATTTT.

This clonotype was observed a few times. The chain employs TRBV27 and TRBJ2-7, with 10 bases lining up with TRBD2. This CDR3 contains 15 residues. CDR1 MNHEY and CDR2 SMNVEV come from the germline V gene (reference sequence). The V segment lost 7 bases and the J segment 6 bases; nucleotides outside the gene matches: 12. CDR3 nucleotide sequence: TGTGCCAGCAAACGGCTAGCGGGAGATTCGGTCGAGCAGTACTTC. This gives the protein CASKRLAGDSVEQYF.

This clonotype was counted ten times or more. The V call is TRBV3-1, the J call TRBJ1-1, with D uncertain. Germline values: CDR1 LGHDT, CDR2 YNNKEL (reference sequence). V was cut by 2 bases and J by 1 base, with 5 bases left in between. The CDR3 has 13 amino acids. CDR3 protein: CASSQSTNTEAFF. The CDR3 DNA follows: TGTGCCAGCAGCCAATCGACGAACACTGAAGCTTTCTTT. Full variable domain (remainder filled in from reference TRBV3-1 and TRBJ1-1): DTAVSQTPKYLVTQMGNDKSIKCEQNLGHDTMYWYKQDSKKFLKIMFSYNNKELIINETVPNRFSPKSPDKAHLNLHINSLELGDSAVYFCASSQSTNTEAFFGQGTRLTVV.

The gene calls are TRBV25-1 and TRBJ2-6, with D perhaps matching TRBD1 (6 bases). Per the germline V gene, CDR1 is MGHDK and CDR2 is SYGVNS. The CDR3 has 19 residues. The V end was cut by 4 bases, the J end by 4 bases, with 23 bases between. In DNA form, the CDR3 reads TGTGCCAGCAGTGGCCTTGACAGGCCTCCGTCGGTAGGGGCCAACGTCCTGACTTTC. Translated, it gives CASSGLDRPPSVGANVLTF.

This clonotype showed up just a few times. The V call is TRBV24-1, the J call TRBJ2-7; no clear D gene. Germline V gives CDR1 KGHDR, CDR2 SFDVKD. This CDR3 has 11 residues. The V and J ends lost 4 bases and 2 bases respectively, with 2 bases between them. The CDR3 sequence: CATSDPYEQYF. The CDR3 DNA reads TGTGCCACCAGTGACCCCTACGAGCAGTACTTC.

The chain combines TRBV7-8 with TRBJ2-6; D perhaps matches TRBD1 (5 bases). This CDR3 is built from 15 residues. CDR1 and CDR2 (germline): SGHVS, FQNEAQ. Trimming took 5 bases from V and 0 from J, leaving 8 bases between them. The CDR3 region has the DNA TGTGCCAGCAGCCAACAGGTCTCTGGGGCCAACGTCCTGACTTTC. Protein sequence: CASSQQVSGANVLTF.

This chain links TRBV20-1 with TRBJ2-3; tentatively, D is TRBD2 (5 bases). Germline assignment: CDR1 DFQATT and CDR2 SNEGSKA (reference sequence). V lost 6 bases, J lost 2 bases, and 9 bases lay in between. This CDR3 has 12 amino acids. The CDR3, as DNA: TGCAGTGCCGAGGGATTCACAGATACGCAGTATTTT. Protein sequence: CSAEGFTDTQYF.

CDR3 nucleotide sequence: TGCGCCAGCAGTTCCACAGGGGGCGCCTGGGAAAAACTGTTTTTT. Its protein is CASSSTGGAWEKLFF. The rearrangement links TRBV5-1 to TRBJ1-4; 9 bases line up with TRBD1. V trimming: 5 bases; J trimming: 8 bases; junction bases outside the gene matches: 10. The germline V gene has CDR1 SGHRS and CDR2 YFSETQ. CDR3 length: 15 amino acids.

The chain couples TRBV12-3 or TRBV12-4 to TRBJ2-1, with 9 bases fitting TRBD2. This CDR3 is 16 amino acids long. V shed 4 bases and J 0 bases; nucleotides not matched to a gene: 4. CDR3 protein: CASSSLAGLSYNEQFF. As DNA, the CDR3 is TGTGCCAGCAGTTCGCTAGCGGGACTCTCCTACAATGAGCAGTTCTTC.

The sample holds many counts of this clonotype. The J gene is TRBJ1-2, the V gene TRBV29-1; 7 bases agree with TRBD1. The junction had 6 bases not matched to a gene; V was cut back by 4 bases and J by 4 bases. The germline CDR1 and CDR2 sequences are SQVTM and ANQGSEA. The CDR3 extends over 13 amino acids. Here the CDR3 reads CSVASDRFYGYTF. Here the CDR3 DNA reads TGCAGCGTTGCCTCGGACAGGTTCTATGGCTACACCTTC.

This clonotype was observed at least ten times. The chain couples TRBV3-1 to TRBJ1-1; tentatively, D is TRBD1 (6 bases). Per the germline V gene, CDR1 is LGHDT and CDR2 is YNNKEL (reference sequence). Trimming removed 1 base at V and 1 base at J, with 16 bases between. The CDR3 totals 17 residues. The CDR3 bases are TGTGCCAGCAGCCAAGGATTGGGGGCCGGGGGGAACACTGAAGCTTTCTTT. As protein: CASSQGLGAGGNTEAFF.

This clonotype was picked up many times. V is TRBV25-1 and J is TRBJ2-7; D perhaps matches TRBD1 (6 bases). Per the germline V gene, CDR1 is MGHDK and CDR2 is SYGVNS. This CDR3 comprises 14 residues. The V end was cut by 2 bases, the J end by 3 bases, with 11 bases between. The CDR3 protein is CASSEPGARYEQYF. The DNA of the CDR3 is TGTGCCAGCAGTGAACCAGGGGCGCGCTACGAGCAGTACTTC.

The chain recombines TRBV7-3 with TRBJ2-1; D gene uncertain. Germline V gives CDR1 SGHTA, CDR2 FQGTGA. This CDR3 has 12 amino acids. The V end was cut by 6 bases, the J end by 8 bases, with 11 bases between. This CDR3 reads CASSSDRDEQFF. For the CDR3, the DNA is TGTGCCAGCAGTTCAGATCGTGATGAGCAGTTCTTC.

This rearrangement joins TRBV19 to TRBJ2-3; D is unclear. The CDR3 spans 18 residues. Germline CDR1 and CDR2: LNHDA and SQIVND (reference sequence). The ends were cut back, 1 base at V and 3 bases at J, with 20 bases in the middle. Here the CDR3 DNA reads TGTGCCAGTAGTATAGCGAAAGGATCGCTCTCGATAACAGATACGCAGTATTTT. It codes for CASSIAKGSLSITDTQYF.

The V call is TRBV7-9, the J call TRBJ1-1, with D maybe TRBD1 (5 bases). The CDR3 totals 16 residues. V was cut by 5 bases and J by 2 bases, with 18 bases left in between. Looked up from germline, CDR1 is SEHNR and CDR2 is FQNEAQ (reference sequence). CDR3 bases: TGTGCCAGCAGCCCCAGCGGGACGGCAATCAACACTGAAGCTTTCTTT. It is translated as CASSPSGTAINTEAFF.

Ten or more counts support this clonotype. The chain has TRBV29-1 and TRBJ1-1, with D possibly being TRBD1 (5 bases). CDR3 length: 13 amino acids. The germline V and J ends were trimmed by 8 bases and 1 base, with 14 bases remaining between them. Germline-derived CDR1 and CDR2 are SQVTM and ANQGSEA. The chain's CDR3 is CSLASGTNTEAFF. The DNA for the CDR3 is TGCAGCCTTGCGTCAGGGACGAACACTGAAGCTTTCTTT.

The table lists this clonotype with a few counts. The V and J genes are TRBV11-2 and TRBJ2-1; 7 bases fit TRBD2. V lost 4 bases and J lost 0; bases outside the gene matches: 9. The germline CDR1 and CDR2 sequences are SGHAT and FQNNGV. This CDR3 has 17 amino acids. For the CDR3, the DNA is TGTGCCAGCAGCTCCCGGGGTGGCGGGGGCTCCTACAATGAGCAGTTCTTC. Protein product: CASSSRGGGGSYNEQFF.

This clonotype was counted ten times or more. The CDR3 protein is CASFSSQETQYF. For the CDR3, the DNA is TGTGCCAGCTTTAGCTCTCAAGAGACCCAGTACTTC. The chain is built from TRBV6-5 and TRBJ2-5; the D is unclear. V was cut by 8 bases and J by 2 bases, with 9 bases left in between. This CDR3 is built from 12 residues. Germline values: CDR1 MNHEY, CDR2 SVGAGI.

The rearrangement joins TRBV4-1 to TRBJ1-2, with 7 bases matching TRBD1. The length of the CDR3 is 16 residues. Germline loops: CDR1 MGHRA, CDR2 YSYEKL. Trimming cost V 3 bases and J 0 bases; bases outside gene matches: 7. CDR3 sequence reads: CASSQGTGTANYGYTF. The CDR3 DNA follows: TGCGCCAGCAGCCAGGGAACCGGGACAGCTAACTATGGCTACACCTTC.

This clonotype was seen ten or more times. The rearrangement links TRBV7-2 to TRBJ2-1; D gene uncertain. CDR1 and CDR2 from the germline V gene are SGHTA and FQGNSA. This CDR3 spans 17 amino acids. Trimming pared 0 bases from V and 5 bases from J, leaving 17 bases between. The CDR3 bases are TGTGCCAGCAGCTTAGCGCTAACCGGTGTTGGGGACAATGAGCAGTTCTTC. Protein: CASSLALTGVGDNEQFF.